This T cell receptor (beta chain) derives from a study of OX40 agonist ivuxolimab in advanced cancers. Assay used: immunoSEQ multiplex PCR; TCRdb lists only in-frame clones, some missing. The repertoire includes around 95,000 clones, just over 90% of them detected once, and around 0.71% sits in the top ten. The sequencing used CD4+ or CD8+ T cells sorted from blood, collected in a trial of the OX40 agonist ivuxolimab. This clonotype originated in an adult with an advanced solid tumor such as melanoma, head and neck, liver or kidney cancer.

Here the CDR3 reads CASPLGQGTSYEQYF. The CDR3 DNA reads TGTGCCAGCCCGTTGGGACAGGGGACCTCCTACGAGCAGTACTTC. The gene calls are TRBV27 and TRBJ2-7; 10 bases map to TRBD1. This CDR3 contains 15 residues. Germline values: CDR1 MNHEY, CDR2 SMNVEV (reference sequence). Losses at the gene ends were 8 bases for V and 0 bases for J; bases not matched to a gene: 7.